The source of this T cell receptor beta chain is a study of OX40 agonist ivuxolimab in advanced cancers. This clone appeared once. Profiling relied on immunoSEQ multiplex PCR, and the TCRdb table lists in-frame clones only, not all of them. The sample lists tens of thousands of clones, about 88% occurring once. This CDR3 comprises 15 residues. The V and J ends lost 6 bases and 5 bases respectively, with 17 bases between them. The germline CDR1 and CDR2 sequences are MNHNS and SASEGT. The chain uses TRBV6-1 and TRBJ1-5; D possibly corresponds to TRBD1 (5 bases). The sequence was obtained from an adult with an advanced solid tumor such as melanoma, head and neck, liver or kidney cancer. This material consisted of CD4+ or CD8+ T cells sorted from blood, taken in a trial of the OX40 agonist ivuxolimab. The CDR3 region is CASRATVGPHQPQHF. The CDR3, as DNA: TGTGCCAGCAGGGCGACAGTGGGGCCCCATCAGCCCCAGCATTTT.